Listed here are 6 T cell receptor beta chains from one sample, sequenced in a study of blood T cell repertoires in COVID-19. Measured with immunoSEQ multiplex PCR; TCRdb has only the in-frame clones, and not every one. The table has approximately 86,000 clones, around 89% seen once. Sequencing was carried out using peripheral blood. These receptors all come from a man over 45 with acute or convalescent COVID-19.

The J gene is TRBJ2-2, the V gene TRBV1; TRBD1 is the table's D call and was not checked against the DNA. TRBV1 is a recognized pseudogene. The CDR3 length is 14 residues. In DNA, the CDR3 is TGCACCAGTCAAAGGCAGGGGTGTACCGGGGAGCTGTTTTTT. This sequence encodes CTSQRQGCTGELFF.

The chain is built from TRBV7-3 and TRBJ2-5; possible D gene TRBD2, 5 bases. This CDR3 region has 15 residues. Looked up from germline, CDR1 is SGHTA and CDR2 is FQGTGA. Trimming stripped 3 bases from V and 4 bases from J, with 15 bases between. The CDR3 DNA is TGTGCCAGCAGCTTTTCAGCCCTAGCCGGAGAGACCCAGTACTTC. Protein product: CASSFSALAGETQYF.

The rearrangement uses TRBV29-1 and TRBJ1-1, with 8 bases aligning to TRBD1. Per the germline V gene, CDR1 is SQVTM and CDR2 is ANQGSEA. There are 14 residues in the CDR3. With 6 bases clipped from V and 1 base from J, the junction kept 7 bases outside the gene matches. The CDR3 DNA reads as TGCAGCGTCCACAGTGACAGGGGGAACACTGAAGCTTTCTTT. The encoded protein is CSVHSDRGNTEAFF. Full variable domain (outside the CDR3, taken from reference TRBV29-1 and TRBJ1-1): SAVISQKPSRDICQRGTSLTIQCQVDSQVTMMFWYRQQPGQSLTLIATANQGSEATYESGFVIDKFPISRPNLTFSTLTVSNMSPEDSSIYLCSVHSDRGNTEAFFGQGTRLTVV.

The chain recombines TRBV9 with TRBJ2-2, with 10 positions matching TRBD1. CDR1 and CDR2 from the germline V gene are SGDLS and YYNGEE. The V and J ends lost 0 bases and 3 bases, in that order; junction bases with no gene match: 2. This CDR3 spans 16 amino acids. The CDR3 loop is CASSVGQGAHTGELFF. CDR3 DNA sequence: TGTGCCAGCAGCGTAGGACAGGGGGCGCACACCGGGGAGCTGTTTTTT.

V is TRBV2 and J is TRBJ1-5, with 7 bases matching TRBD1. Germline V lookup: CDR1 SNHLY, CDR2 FYNNEI. The ends lost 6 bases at V and 7 bases at J; junction bases unmatched: 6. The CDR3 runs to 13 residues. Here the CDR3 DNA reads TGTGCCAGCAGAGGGGGCGCGGGGCAGCCCCAGCATTTT. Its translation: CASRGGAGQPQHF.

V usage is TRBV7-9 and J usage is TRBJ1-2; no firm D call. V gave up 1 base and J gave up 7 bases, with 19 bases separating them. Germline values: CDR1 SEHNR, CDR2 FQNEAQ (reference sequence). The CDR3 runs to 16 residues. Here the CDR3 DNA reads TGTGCCAGCAGCTTAGGGTTCATGGAGTCGGTTAGTGGCTACACCTTC. It is translated as CASSLGFMESVSGYTF. The whole variable domain, remainder taken from reference TRBV7-9 and TRBJ1-2, is DTGVSQNPRHKITKRGQNVTFRCDPISEHNRLYWYRQTLGQGPEFLTYFQNEAQLEKSRLLSDRFSAERPKGSFSTLEIQRTEQGDSAMYLCASSLGFMESVSGYTFGSGTRLTVV.